The 25 T cell receptor beta chains presented below share a single source sample, sequenced in a study of memory CD4+ T cells and cytomegalovirus serostatus. Single viable CD3+CD4+CD8-CD45RO+ cells were sorted as the memory CD4+ T cells. Profiling relied on immunoSEQ multiplex PCR, and the TCRdb table lists in-frame clones only, not all of them. The data contain tens of thousands of clones, about three quarters of them seen just once; the ten biggest clones take up about 4.7%. The sequencing sample was made of memory CD4+ T cells from blood. The receptor source for this set is an adult in good health and CMV-seropositive.

The rearrangement links TRBV11-3 to TRBJ1-1, with 7 bases that match TRBD1. V was clipped by 5 bases and J by 14 bases; unmatched bases: 14. CDR1 is SGHNT and CDR2 is YENEEA in the germline V gene. The CDR3 is 13 residues long. The DNA of the CDR3 is TGTGCCAGCAGCATATTGCCGAGGGGGCGACTATTCTTT. Translation: CASSILPRGRLFF.

This chain connects TRBV4-3 to TRBJ2-5; 8 nucleotides line up with TRBD2. After removal of 0 bases from V and 0 bases from J, the junction contained 0 bases not matched to a gene. The germline gives CDR1 LGHNA, CDR2 YSLEER. This CDR3 region has 15 residues. The CDR3 loop is CASSQERGDQETQYF. The CDR3 DNA reads TGCGCCAGCAGCCAAGAGCGGGGGGACCAAGAGACCCAGTACTTC.

The rearrangement uses TRBV5-1 and TRBJ1-1; the D is unclear. Trimming stripped 0 bases from V and 3 bases from J, with 9 bases between. The V gene's germline CDR1 is SGHRS and CDR2 YFSETQ. CDR3 length: 14 amino acids. CDR3 in DNA: TGCGCCAGCAGCTTGGACCTGGGGTACACTGAAGCTTTCTTT. The encoded protein is CASSLDLGYTEAFF.

This clone showed up just a few times. The rearrangement joins TRBV7-2 to TRBJ1-1; 8 nucleotides agree with TRBD1. CDR3 length equals 15 residues. V gave up 4 bases and J gave up 1 base; unmatched junction bases: 5. Germline V gives CDR1 SGHTA, CDR2 FQGNSA. CDR3 bases: TGTGCCAGCAGCTCCCGGACAGGGCGGAACACTGAAGCTTTCTTT. Its protein is CASSSRTGRNTEAFF.

The chain uses TRBV19 and TRBJ1-1; TRBD1 matches at 8 bases. Germline V gene sequence: CDR1 LNHDA, CDR2 SQIVND (reference sequence). Trimming at V came to 5 bases and at J to 5 bases, leaving 10 bases not matched to a gene. The CDR3 spans 15 residues. CDR3 in amino acids: CASSGYRGLGTEAFF. The CDR3 DNA reads TGTGCCAGTAGTGGATACAGGGGGTTGGGGACTGAAGCTTTCTTT.

This clone came up a few times. The J gene is TRBJ1-1, the V gene TRBV28; tentatively, D is TRBD1 (5 bases). The CDR3 covers 12 residues. V was shortened by 6 bases and J by 8 bases, with 13 bases between the two germline ends. Germline V gene data show CDR1 as MDHEN and CDR2 as SYDVKM. The CDR3 nucleotides are TGTGCCAGCAGACGACAGACGGGCGAAGCTTTCTTT. Translated: CASRRQTGEAFF. Together with reference TRBV28 and TRBJ1-1, the CDR3 gives the full variable domain: DVKVTQSSRYLVKRTGEKVFLECVQDMDHENMFWYRQDPGLGLRLIYFSYDVKMKEKGDIPEGYSVSREKKERFSLILESASTNQTSMYLCASRRQTGEAFFGQGTRLTVV.

The chain has TRBV14 and TRBJ1-2, with D perhaps TRBD1 (6 bases). V was clipped by 4 bases and J by 6 bases, with 12 bases between them. The germline gives CDR1 SGHDN, CDR2 FVKESK. CDR3 length equals 13 residues. The CDR3 here is CASSPRAGDGYTF. The DNA of the CDR3 is TGTGCCAGCAGCCCGCGGGCAGGGGATGGCTACACCTTC. The full variable domain, rest sourced from reference TRBV14 and TRBJ1-2, is EAGVTQFPSHSVIEKGQTVTLRCDPISGHDNLYWYRRVMGKEIKFLLHFVKESKQDESGMPNNRFLAERTGGTYSTLKVQPAELEDSGVYFCASSPRAGDGYTFGSGTRLTVV.

This clone showed up just a few times. The chain links TRBV28 to TRBJ1-1; D not resolved. The CDR3 totals 14 residues. Trimming took 5 bases from V and 2 from J, leaving 12 bases between them. Germline V lookup: CDR1 MDHEN, CDR2 SYDVKM. In DNA, the CDR3 is TGTGCCAGCAGTCTCTACACACGTAACACTGAAGCTTTCTTT. This codes for CASSLYTRNTEAFF.

The chain joins TRBV7-9 to TRBJ1-2; tentative D call: TRBD1 (5 bases). The CDR3 extends over 13 amino acids. Between the trimmed V and J ends, which lost 5 bases and 1 base, there was a span of 8 bases. CDR1 is SEHNR, CDR2 FQNEAQ, per germline (reference sequence). The CDR3 DNA follows: TGTGCCAGCAGCCGCCAGGGTAACTATGGCTACACCTTC. Translation gives CASSRQGNYGYTF.

The V gene is TRBV9, the J gene TRBJ2-5, with D perhaps TRBD2 (6 bases). The V and J ends lost 4 bases and 3 bases respectively, with 10 bases between them. There are 13 residues in the CDR3. Looked up from germline, CDR1 is SGDLS and CDR2 is YYNGEE. CDR3 nucleotide sequence: TGTGCCAGCAGCCCCTCGGGGGAAGAGACCCAGTACTTC. Its protein is CASSPSGEETQYF.

The chain is built from TRBV7-2 and TRBJ2-2; 9 bases agree with TRBD1. Trimming at V came to 5 bases and at J to 7 bases, leaving 5 bases not matched to a gene. The length of the CDR3 is 14 residues. In germline, CDR1 is SGHTA, CDR2 FQGNSA. The CDR3 DNA follows: TGTGCCAGCAGCCAACAGGGGGCGAGCGGGGAGCTGTTTTTT. This sequence encodes CASSQQGASGELFF. Supplemented by reference TRBV7-2 and TRBJ2-2, the full variable domain reads GAGVSQSPSNKVTEKGKDVELRCDPISGHTALYWYRQSLGQGLEFLIYFQGNSAPDKSGLPSDRFSAERTGGSVSTLTIQRTQQEDSAVYLCASSQQGASGELFFGEGSRLTVL.

The chain links TRBV29-1 to TRBJ2-3; D gene uncertain. V gave up 4 bases and J gave up 0 bases, with 8 bases separating them. The CDR3 runs to 13 residues. Germline V gene sequence: CDR1 SQVTM, CDR2 ANQGSEA. As DNA, the CDR3 is TGCAGCGTTGCGTTCAGAAGCACAGATACGCAGTATTTT. Its translation: CSVAFRSTDTQYF.

This clone was seen a handful of times. The chain joins TRBV5-1 to TRBJ1-1, with 8 bases matching TRBD1. Germline V gives CDR1 SGHRS, CDR2 YFSETQ. Trimming took 3 bases from V and 1 from J; bases not matched to a gene: 2. The CDR3 consists of 14 residues. CDR3 nucleotides: TGCGCCAGCAGCTCCGGGACAGGGAACACTGAAGCTTTCTTT. Protein product: CASSSGTGNTEAFF.

This clone occurred a few times. The J gene is TRBJ2-3, the V gene TRBV2; weak D call: TRBD2 (5 bases). V was shortened by 8 bases and J by 3 bases, with 12 bases between the two germline ends. This CDR3 region has 13 residues. Germline CDR1 reads SNHLY; CDR2 reads FYNNEI. The CDR3 DNA is TGTGCCAGCTATAGGGAGTGGACAGATACGCAGTATTTT. It encodes CASYREWTDTQYF.

The chain has TRBV4-2 and TRBJ2-5; D not certain. There are 15 residues in the CDR3. Germline lookup yields CDR1 LGHNA and CDR2 YNFKEQ. Between the trimmed V and J ends, which lost 0 bases and 5 bases, there was a span of 13 bases. DNA of the CDR3: TGTGCCAGCAGCCAAGATTTCCAGCGAAAGGAGACCCAGTACTTC. It codes for CASSQDFQRKETQYF.

The chain carries TRBV28 and TRBJ1-2; D gene ambiguous. Per germline, CDR1 MDHEN and CDR2 SYDVKM. The ends were cut back, 5 bases at V and 5 bases at J, with 15 bases in the middle. The CDR3 has 14 amino acids. CDR3 bases: TGTGCCAGCAGTCTCATCCGGGATCGGTATGGCTACACCTTC. This translates into CASSLIRDRYGYTF.

There are a few counts of this clone. The chain joins TRBV7-3 to TRBJ2-1; D call uncertain. V was cut by 5 bases and J by 8 bases, with 22 bases left in between. The CDR3 length is 16 residues. CDR1 is SGHTA, CDR2 FQGTGA, per germline. The CDR3 region is CASSPNVLARGHEQFF. The CDR3 DNA reads TGTGCCAGCAGCCCCAACGTCTTGGCGAGAGGACATGAGCAGTTCTTC.

The chain carries TRBV6-5 and TRBJ2-2; D remains ambiguous. V dropped 6 bases and J dropped 5 bases, with 10 bases sitting between them. CDR1 MNHEY and CDR2 SVGAGI come from the germline V gene. The CDR3 is 13 residues long. This CDR3 is CASRLAGTGELFF. Written as DNA, the CDR3 is TGTGCCAGCAGGCTTGCAGGAACCGGGGAGCTGTTTTTT.

This sequence joins TRBV19 and TRBJ1-2; D is undetermined. Per germline, CDR1 LNHDA and CDR2 SQIVND (reference sequence). V lost 5 bases, J lost 4 bases, and 5 bases lay in between. This CDR3 is built from 11 residues. The CDR3 region is CASSYTYGYTF. The CDR3, as DNA: TGTGCCAGTAGTTATACCTATGGCTACACCTTC.

The rearrangement links TRBV21-1 to TRBJ2-3; TRBD2, the D gene given by the table, was not confirmed from the DNA. TRBV21-1 constitutes a pseudogene. The CDR3 consists of 22 residues. The CDR3 sequence: CASSKMRLAGTSDIYCTDTQYF. The DNA for the CDR3 is TGTGCCAGCAGCAAAATGAGACTAGCGGGGACTTCCGACATTTACTGCACAGATACGCAGTATTTT.

The chain employs TRBV28 and TRBJ1-2, with no clear D. The germline CDR1 and CDR2 sequences are MDHEN and SYDVKM. Trimming took off 6 bases at V and 7 bases at J, with 9 bases between the two ends. The length of the CDR3 is 11 residues. DNA of the CDR3: TGTGCCAGCAGCCAGGAGGTTGGCTACACCTTC. It is translated as CASSQEVGYTF.

This clone occurred a few times. The chain carries TRBV28 and TRBJ1-2, with a tentative D call TRBD1 (6 bases). CDR1 is MDHEN, CDR2 SYDVKM, per germline. CDR3 length: 14 residues. V gave up 4 bases and J gave up 2 bases, with 11 bases separating them. The CDR3 DNA reads as TGTGCCAGCAGTTATGGCGGGGGCAACTATGGCTACACCTTC. Encoded protein: CASSYGGGNYGYTF.

The V call is TRBV12-2, the J call TRBJ2-6; the D segment call TRBD2 is taken from the table without a DNA check. TRBV12-2 is a documented pseudogene. The CDR3 contains 15 residues. The CDR3, as DNA: TGTGCAAGTCGCTTCGGGGGACCTGGGGCCAACGTCCTGACTTTC. This gives the protein CASRFGGPGANVLTF.

The rearrangement joins TRBV5-6 to TRBJ2-2; 8 positions match TRBD1. The length of the CDR3 is 15 residues. The germline gives CDR1 SGHDT, CDR2 YYEEEE. V was pared by 2 bases and J by 7 bases, with 7 bases of the junction left unmatched. As DNA, the CDR3 is TGTGCCAGCAGCTTTGGACAGGGTGAGATCGGGGAGCTGTTTTTT. Its protein is CASSFGQGEIGELFF.

J is TRBJ1-2 and V is TRBV7-2; D call uncertain. V dropped 6 bases and J dropped 3 bases, with 11 bases sitting between them. Germline CDR1 SGHTA, CDR2 FQGNSA. This CDR3 is 13 amino acids long. CDR3 coding DNA: TGTGCCAGCAGTCGCCCGGAGCACTATGGCTACACCTTC. Its protein is CASSRPEHYGYTF. Supplemented by reference TRBV7-2 and TRBJ1-2, the full variable domain reads GAGVSQSPSNKVTEKGKDVELRCDPISGHTALYWYRQSLGQGLEFLIYFQGNSAPDKSGLPSDRFSAERTGGSVSTLTIQRTQQEDSAVYLCASSRPEHYGYTFGSGTRLTVV.